Shown below are 14 T cell receptor beta chains from a single sample sequenced in a study of blood T cells in healthy people across ages (dated by TCRdb to the mid-2010s). The library came from 5' RACE. Sequencer: Illumina HiSeq 2500. The second PCR ran for about 6 to 12 cycles and used a J-beta primer mix along with a sample-barcoded 5' primer. TCRdb applied fastp at Q25 and MiXCR to the public reads, then kept only in-frame beta chains. Rows with a matching CDR3 protein are joined into one entry that keeps the most common DNA and genes. The sample yields approximately 1.5 million distinct CDR3 sequences; around 40% were counted once. The ten largest clones add up to around 4% of the sample. Sequencing input: blood. The receptors shown here come from a woman aged 18 to 35 in good health.

This chain uses TRBV20-1 with TRBJ2-3; no reliable D call. Trimming took 0 bases from V and 0 from J, leaving 10 bases between them. The CDR3 runs 15 residues. Germline V lookup: CDR1 DFQATT, CDR2 SNEGSKA (reference sequence). CDR3 sequence reads: CSARDWAASTDTQYF. The CDR3 DNA reads as TGCAGTGCTAGAGATTGGGCAGCTAGCACAGATACGCAGTATTTT.

This CDR3 reads CASSPRLADQETQYF. In DNA form, the CDR3 reads TGTGCCAGCAGCCCCCGACTAGCGGATCAAGAGACCCAGTACTTC. V is TRBV9 and J is TRBJ2-5; 9 positions match TRBD2. Germline V gives CDR1 SGDLS, CDR2 YYNGEE. Trimming took 4 bases from V and 2 from J; bases not matched to a gene: 6. This CDR3 comprises 15 residues.

V usage is TRBV29-1 and J usage is TRBJ2-3; a weak D match, TRBD2 (5 bases). Germline loops: CDR1 SQVTM, CDR2 ANQGSEA. The length of the CDR3 is 14 residues. V lost 7 bases and J 4 bases, leaving 18 bases between the germline ends. The CDR3 DNA reads TGCAGCGGAAGACTTCGCGGGTCGCCAGATACGCAGTATTTT. Translated, it gives CSGRLRGSPDTQYF.

The chain links TRBV29-1 to TRBJ2-3; D might be TRBD1 or TRBD2, each matching 5 bases. Trimming took 6 bases from V and 8 from J, leaving 27 bases between them. CDR1 and CDR2 from the germline V gene are SQVTM and ANQGSEA. The CDR3 sequence is 16 residues long. CDR3 DNA: TGCAGCGTCGGCGTCAAACAACCCCGGGGCTTGAGTACGCAGTATTTT. Amino acids: CSVGVKQPRGLSTQYF.

The chain is built from TRBV12-3 or TRBV12-4 and TRBJ1-2, with D hard to call. CDR3 length: 13 amino acids. Trimming took 1 base from V and 4 from J, leaving 7 bases between them. As DNA, the CDR3 is TGTGCCAGCAGTTTAGAACGGACCTATGGCTACACCTTC. It yields the protein CASSLERTYGYTF.

The chain uses TRBV28 and TRBJ2-4, with D maybe TRBD1 (6 bases). The last part of the DNA fits TRBJ2-7 better; the J call may be wrong. The CDR3 contains 15 residues. In germline, CDR1 is MDHEN, CDR2 SYDVKM. As DNA, the CDR3 is TGTGCCAGCAGTGTCGGACAGCCCCCTGGATACGAGCAGTACTTC. Protein sequence: CASSVGQPPGYEQYF.

The rearrangement uses TRBV11-2 and TRBJ2-4, with 15 positions matching TRBD2. CDR1 and CDR2 from the germline V gene are SGHAT and FQNNGV. Unmatched junction bases numbered 13, after V lost 4 bases and J lost 0 bases. This CDR3 spans 21 amino acids. In nucleotides, the CDR3 is TGTGCCAGCAGCTCAACTCCGCCCGGGACTAGCGGGGGGAAAGCCAAAAACATTCAGTACTTC. Protein product: CASSSTPPGTSGGKAKNIQYF.

CDR3 sequence (DNA): TGCGCCAGCAGCCCACCCGAGGGTGGTGAGCAGTACTTC. It translates to CASSPPEGGEQYF. The chain links TRBV4-1 to TRBJ2-7; D possibly corresponds to TRBD2 (5 bases). V was shortened by 4 bases and J by 7 bases, with 14 bases between the two germline ends. The CDR3 loop spans 13 amino acids. Germline V gene lookup returns CDR1 MGHRA and CDR2 YSYEKL.

The chain has TRBV20-1 and TRBJ2-2; no clear D gene. V was clipped by 3 bases and J by 2 bases, with 7 bases between them. This CDR3 contains 13 residues. In germline, CDR1 is DFQATT, CDR2 SNEGSKA (reference sequence). The CDR3, as DNA: TGCAGTGCTAGGCGAGTCAACACCGGGGAGCTGTTTTTT. This encodes CSARRVNTGELFF.

The chain combines TRBV30 with TRBJ2-7; D not certain. CDR1 is GTSNPN, CDR2 SVGIG, per germline (reference sequence). Deletions cut 1 base from V and 2 bases from J, with 12 bases between. CDR3 length equals 14 residues. The CDR3 DNA reads as TGTGCCTGGAGTGGGACGGGCAGAACCTACGAGCAGTACTTC. Protein: CAWSGTGRTYEQYF.

This clonotype showed up just a few times. V and J are TRBV12-3 or TRBV12-4 and TRBJ1-5; 8 bases are a match to TRBD1. V lost 2 bases and J lost 7; bases outside the gene matches: 7. The CDR3 sequence is 15 residues long. DNA of the CDR3: TGTGCCAGCAGTTTATCCGGCAGGGGGCACCAGCCCCAGCATTTT. This gives the protein CASSLSGRGHQPQHF.

The chain combines TRBV3-1 with TRBJ2-3; 7 nucleotides align to TRBD1. Trimming took 4 bases from V and 6 from J; bases not matched to a gene: 7. Germline values: CDR1 LGHDT, CDR2 YNNKEL (reference sequence). CDR3 length equals 14 residues. The CDR3 DNA reads as TGTGCCAGCAGCCCGAGAGGGGGCTTTGATACGCAGTATTTT. Protein product: CASSPRGGFDTQYF.

This clonotype was seen more than once but under ten times. The J gene is TRBJ2-7, the V gene TRBV29-1; D perhaps matches TRBD1 (5 bases). The germline CDR1 and CDR2 sequences are SQVTM and ANQGSEA. The V end lost 7 bases, the J end lost 7 bases, and 14 bases lay between the germline ends. This CDR3 has 11 amino acids. CDR3: CSARLGAEQYF. CDR3 nucleotide sequence: TGCAGCGCACGACTTGGGGCAGAGCAGTACTTC.

This clonotype was seen more than once but under ten times. The genes are TRBV29-1 and TRBJ2-1; 7 bases match TRBD2. The trim removed 2 bases at V and 5 bases at J, leaving 6 bases unmatched. The CDR3 runs to 14 residues. The germline V gene has CDR1 SQVTM and CDR2 ANQGSEA. CDR3 sequence reads: CSVELAGRDNEQFF. The DNA for the CDR3 is TGCAGCGTTGAATTAGCGGGTCGGGACAATGAGCAGTTCTTC.